The 32 T cell receptor beta chains presented below share a single source sample, sequenced in a study of T cell responses to AZD1222 COVID-19 vaccine. Data came from immunoSEQ multiplex PCR; TCRdb stores just in-frame clones and leaves some out. The sample includes 90,000 to 150,000 clones, approximately 91% seen only once; the top ten take about 2.4%. Sequences were derived from peripheral blood, sampled on day 0 of AZD1222 vaccination. These receptors were obtained from an adult in good health.

The rearrangement joins TRBV5-1 to TRBJ1-2; D may be TRBD1 (5 bases). Germline V gene data show CDR1 as SGHRS and CDR2 as YFSETQ. The CDR3 length is 12 residues. The V gene lost 3 bases and the J gene lost 5 bases, with 8 bases spanning the gap. The CDR3 is CASSWEGYGYTF. The CDR3 region has the DNA TGCGCCAGCAGCTGGGAGGGGTATGGCTACACCTTC.

V usage is TRBV7-3 and J usage is TRBJ2-2; no firm D call. Per germline, CDR1 SGHTA and CDR2 FQGTGA. Trimming shortened V by 1 base and J by 5 bases, and 5 bases separated the two germline ends. The CDR3 has 13 amino acids. In nucleotides, the CDR3 is TGTGCCAGCAGCTTAATTGGGACCGGGGAGCTGTTTTTT. Amino acid sequence: CASSLIGTGELFF.

The chain combines TRBV7-9 with TRBJ1-1; the D gene is possibly TRBD1 (5 bases). The V and J ends lost 2 bases and 5 bases respectively, with 9 bases between them. The CDR3 loop spans 13 amino acids. Germline CDR1 reads SEHNR; CDR2 reads FQNEAQ (reference sequence). The chain's CDR3 is CASSLRGVTEAFF. CDR3 coding DNA: TGTGCCAGCAGCTTACGGGGGGTGACTGAAGCTTTCTTT.

This chain connects TRBV28 to TRBJ1-5; D is undetermined. The V end lost 3 bases, the J end lost 7 bases, and 10 bases lay between the germline ends. The CDR3 runs to 13 residues. CDR1 is MDHEN, CDR2 SYDVKM, per germline. This CDR3 reads CASSFTRGQPQHF. The CDR3 coding sequence is TGTGCCAGCAGTTTTACCCGTGGGCAGCCCCAGCATTTT.

The V and J genes are TRBV10-2 and TRBJ2-1, with D perhaps TRBD1 (6 bases). The length of the CDR3 is 13 residues. V lost 9 bases, J lost 8 bases, and 17 bases lay in between. In germline, CDR1 is WSHSY, CDR2 SAAADI. Here the CDR3 reads CASSPGHQDEQFF. The CDR3 bases are TGCGCCAGTTCGCCGGGACACCAGGATGAGCAGTTCTTC.

J is TRBJ2-5 and V is TRBV7-9; 8 bases match TRBD2. Losses at the gene ends were 4 bases for V and 0 bases for J; bases not matched to a gene: 4. Germline V gene sequence: CDR1 SEHNR, CDR2 FQNEAQ (reference sequence). The CDR3 consists of 15 residues. The DNA for the CDR3 is TGTGCCAGCAGCTCCCTAGCGGGTTACCAAGAGACCCAGTACTTC. Translated: CASSSLAGYQETQYF.

This sequence joins TRBV5-1 and TRBJ2-7; TRBD1 aligns across 7 bases. From germline, CDR1 is SGHRS and CDR2 YFSETQ. The junction had 17 bases not matched to a gene; V was cut back by 5 bases and J by 3 bases. CDR3 length: 17 residues. The CDR3 here is CASRKDIGRGQNYEQYF. The CDR3 DNA reads as TGCGCCAGCAGAAAAGACATTGGTAGGGGGCAAAACTACGAGCAGTACTTC.

The CDR3 region is CASRHTGTGANVLTF. The CDR3, as DNA: TGTGCCAGCAGACATACAGGTACAGGGGCCAACGTCCTGACTTTC. The V gene is TRBV27, the J gene TRBJ2-6; maybe TRBD1 (5 bases). Germline V lookup: CDR1 MNHEY, CDR2 SMNVEV (reference sequence). The CDR3 spans 15 residues. The germline V and J ends were trimmed by 6 bases and 4 bases, with 13 bases remaining between them.

The rearrangement joins TRBV2 to TRBJ1-6, with D unclear. Trimming shortened V by 0 bases and J by 0 bases, and 3 bases separated the two germline ends. CDR1 and CDR2 (germline): SNHLY, FYNNEI. The CDR3 spans 15 residues. The CDR3 DNA reads as TGTGCCAGCAGTGAAGCCAGCTCCTATAATTCACCCCTCCACTTT. Its translation is CASSEASSYNSPLHF.

The V and J genes are TRBV18 and TRBJ2-6; D gene uncertain. The CDR3 length is 15 residues. Germline V gene sequence: CDR1 KGHSH, CDR2 LQKENI. The V and J ends lost 6 bases and 2 bases respectively, with 11 bases between them. The CDR3 nucleotides read TGTGCCAGCTCCCCTGACATTGCTGGGGCCAACGTCCTGACTTTC. This sequence encodes CASSPDIAGANVLTF.

The rearrangement links TRBV7-8 to TRBJ2-7, with no clear D. This CDR3 comprises 13 residues. Trimming stripped 4 bases from V and 7 bases from J, with 14 bases between. The germline V gene has CDR1 SGHVS and CDR2 FQNEAQ. The DNA of the CDR3 is TGTGCCAGCAGCTACGGGTCTCACGGGGAGCAGTACTTC. Protein sequence: CASSYGSHGEQYF.

The V and J genes are TRBV5-1 and TRBJ2-5; 7 bases are shared with TRBD1. The germline CDR1 and CDR2 sequences are SGHRS and YFSETQ. The CDR3 is 15 residues long. V trimming: 9 bases; J trimming: 2 bases; junction bases outside the gene matches: 13. CDR3 sequence reads: CATSEQGTSQETQYF. The CDR3 region has the DNA TGCGCCACCTCAGAACAGGGGACCTCACAAGAGACCCAGTACTTC. Filled out from reference TRBV5-1 and TRBJ2-5, the complete variable domain reads KAGVTQTPRYLIKTRGQQVTLSCSPISGHRSVSWYQQTPGQGLQFLFEYFSETQRNKGNFPGRFSGRQFSNSRSEMNVSTLELGDSALYLCATSEQGTSQETQYFGPGTRLLVL.

This clone was picked up one time. V gene TRBV20-1 combines with J gene TRBJ1-6; the D gene is possibly TRBD1 (5 bases). The CDR3 consists of 16 residues. The germline V gene encodes CDR1 DFQATT and CDR2 SNEGSKA (reference sequence). V lost 3 bases and J lost 0, with 12 bases in between. CDR3 nucleotide sequence: TGCAGTGCTAGTATTGGCGGGGGCTCCTATAATTCACCCCTCCACTTT. Protein product: CSASIGGGSYNSPLHF.

This sequence joins TRBV28 and TRBJ1-5; D is uncertain. The CDR3 has 15 residues. CDR1 MDHEN and CDR2 SYDVKM come from the germline V gene. The germline V and J ends were trimmed by 3 bases and 2 bases, with 11 bases remaining between them. In DNA, the CDR3 is TGTGCCAGCAGTTTGTCGGGGAGGCGCAATCAGCCCCAGCATTTT. Protein: CASSLSGRRNQPQHF.

The chain uses TRBV15 and TRBJ1-5, with 9 nucleotides matching TRBD1. With 0 bases clipped from V and 7 bases from J, the junction kept 10 bases outside the gene matches. Germline V gene data show CDR1 as LNHNV and CDR2 as YYDKDF (reference sequence). This CDR3 is 17 amino acids long. CDR3 in DNA: TGTGCCACCAGCAGAGATCGAGTAGGGACAGGGCGACAGCCCCAGCATTTT. It translates to CATSRDRVGTGRQPQHF.

This sequence joins TRBV9 and TRBJ2-7; possibly TRBD1 or TRBD2 for D (5 bases each). Germline loops: CDR1 SGDLS, CDR2 YYNGEE. The V gene lost 3 bases and the J gene lost 4 bases, with 14 bases spanning the gap. CDR3 size: 14 residues. The CDR3 DNA follows: TGTGCCAGCAGCGCCCGGGACGGCCTATACGAGCAGTACTTC. Its translation is CASSARDGLYEQYF.

The chain employs TRBV27 and TRBJ1-5; tentatively, D is TRBD1 (6 bases). Trimming removed 4 bases from V and 0 bases from J, with 13 bases in between. The CDR3 has 16 residues. In germline, CDR1 is MNHEY, CDR2 SMNVEV (reference sequence). The CDR3, as DNA: TGTGCCAGCAGTTCAACAGGGCCCAATAGCAATCAGCCCCAGCATTTT. Its translation is CASSSTGPNSNQPQHF.

This chain joins TRBV6-4 and TRBJ2-1; 11 bases align to TRBD2. The CDR3 totals 16 residues. Germline V gives CDR1 MRHNA, CDR2 SNTAGT. Losses at the gene ends were 6 bases for V and 2 bases for J; bases not matched to a gene: 6. The CDR3, as DNA: TGTGCCAGCAGCTCGACTAGCGGGAAGCCCTACAATGAGCAGTTCTTC. This translates into CASSSTSGKPYNEQFF.

This rearrangement joins TRBV11-2 to TRBJ2-5, with 7 bases that match TRBD1. J lost 4 bases, V lost 1 base, and 9 bases had no gene match. The CDR3 contains 16 residues. Per germline, CDR1 SGHAT and CDR2 FQNNGV. CDR3 bases: TGTGCCAGCAGCTTAGTAGGGACAGCTCGTGGAGAGACCCAGTACTTC. This gives the protein CASSLVGTARGETQYF.

The J gene is TRBJ2-1, the V gene TRBV24-1, with D uncertain. The CDR3 is 15 residues long. Trimming pared 8 bases from V and 0 bases from J, leaving 13 bases between. Germline V CDR1 and CDR2: KGHDR, SFDVKD. CDR3 DNA: TGTGCCACCAATGGCCGCGAGAGCTCCTACAATGAGCAGTTCTTC. It translates to CATNGRESSYNEQFF.

The chain recombines TRBV30 with TRBJ2-1, with 15 positions matching TRBD2. Germline CDR1 GTSNPN, CDR2 SVGIG (reference sequence). This CDR3 is 18 amino acids long. The trim removed 3 bases at V and 2 bases at J, leaving 8 bases unmatched. CDR3 nucleotide sequence: TGTGCCTGGAGGAGGACTAGCGGGAGGGCCCCCGCCTACAATGAGCAGTTCTTC. This gives the protein CAWRRTSGRAPAYNEQFF. Drawing the rest from reference TRBV30 and TRBJ2-1, the complete variable domain is SQTIHQWPATLVQPVGSPLSLECTVEGTSNPNLYWYRQAAGRGLQLLFYSVGIGQISSEVPQNLSASRPQDRQFILSSKKLLLSDSGFYLCAWRRTSGRAPAYNEQFFGPGTRLTVL.

This chain joins TRBV10-1 and TRBJ2-5; 10 bases are shared with TRBD1. Germline assignment: CDR1 WNHNN and CDR2 SYGVQD (reference sequence). CDR3 length: 12 amino acids. The CDR3 nucleotides are TGCCGCTGGGGGACAGGGGTCGAGACCCAGTACTTC. Residues: CRWGTGVETQYF.

This rearrangement joins TRBV11-2 to TRBJ2-3; maybe TRBD2 (6 bases). Trimming cost V 3 bases and J 0 bases, with 10 bases left between them. This CDR3 has 15 amino acids. Per the germline V gene, CDR1 is SGHAT and CDR2 is FQNNGV. The CDR3 protein is CASSLEGTSTDTQYF. The CDR3 DNA follows: TGTGCCAGCAGCTTGGAGGGAACTAGCACAGATACGCAGTATTTT.

The chain couples TRBV27 to TRBJ1-4, with 9 bases lining up with TRBD1. CDR3 length: 14 residues. Germline CDR1 MNHEY, CDR2 SMNVEV (reference sequence). V shed 9 bases and J 5 bases; nucleotides not matched to a gene: 7. The CDR3, as DNA: TGTGCCAGGGGAGAGACAGGGGGGAATGAAAAACTGTTTTTT. Its translation is CARGETGGNEKLFF.

The chain is built from TRBV5-4 and TRBJ1-6; possible D gene TRBD1, 5 bases. V was clipped by 2 bases and J by 10 bases, with 7 bases between them. This CDR3 contains 12 residues. Germline CDR1 is SGHNT and CDR2 is YYREEE (reference sequence). CDR3 DNA sequence: TGTGCCAGCAGCTTTAGGGGCTCACCCCTCCACTTT. Protein: CASSFRGSPLHF.

DNA of the CDR3: TGTGCCAGCAGCCAAGAGGGCGGTAGCAATCAGCCCCAGCATTTT. Residues: CASSQEGGSNQPQHF. V gene TRBV4-2 combines with J gene TRBJ1-5; D is undetermined. This CDR3 contains 15 residues. V was shortened by 0 bases and J by 0 bases, with 6 bases between the two germline ends. Looked up from germline, CDR1 is LGHNA and CDR2 is YNFKEQ.

V gene TRBV28 combines with J gene TRBJ1-5, with D possibly being TRBD1 (6 bases). With 4 bases removed from V and 7 bases from J, the gap between germline ends came to 20 bases. This CDR3 has 16 amino acids. Germline V gene data show CDR1 as MDHEN and CDR2 as SYDVKM. CDR3 sequence (DNA): TGTGCCAGCAGTTATGGGGTCGGGGGGACAAGCCAGCCCCAGCATTTT. It translates to CASSYGVGGTSQPQHF.

This clone was observed a handful of times. The V gene is TRBV11-3, the J gene TRBJ1-5; D perhaps matches TRBD1 (6 bases). V dropped 5 bases and J dropped 3 bases, with 14 bases sitting between them. There are 15 residues in the CDR3. Germline V CDR1 and CDR2: SGHNT, YENEEA. This chain's CDR3 is CASSPPGEDNQPQHF. The DNA for the CDR3 is TGTGCCAGCAGCCCCCCAGGGGAGGACAATCAGCCCCAGCATTTT.

This chain joins TRBV11-1 and TRBJ1-1; D call uncertain. The length of the CDR3 is 16 residues. Per germline, CDR1 SGHAT and CDR2 FQDESV (reference sequence). The V and J ends lost 0 bases and 0 bases respectively, with 11 bases between them. The CDR3 sequence: CASSLASGVMNTEAFF. Written as DNA, the CDR3 is TGTGCCAGCAGCTTAGCGAGTGGGGTGATGAACACTGAAGCTTTCTTT.

This sequence joins TRBV5-1 and TRBJ2-7, with unresolved D. The CDR3 extends over 12 amino acids. Germline V gene sequence: CDR1 SGHRS, CDR2 YFSETQ. The ends were cut back, 3 bases at V and 2 bases at J, with 6 bases in the middle. CDR3 nucleotide sequence: TGCGCCAGCAGCTCAGCTGCCTACGAGCAGTACTTC. Encoded protein: CASSSAAYEQYF.

The rearrangement uses TRBV29-1 and TRBJ2-3, with 13 nucleotides matching TRBD2. V shed 6 bases and J 0 bases; nucleotides not matched to a gene: 9. From germline, CDR1 is SQVTM and CDR2 ANQGSEA. The CDR3 has 17 residues. CDR3 amino acids: CSVAGLAGDRSTDTQYF. CDR3 bases: TGCAGCGTCGCAGGACTAGCGGGAGACCGTAGCACAGATACGCAGTATTTT.

This clone has only one observation. This sequence joins TRBV7-9 and TRBJ2-5, with D hard to call. With 2 bases removed from V and 10 bases from J, the gap between germline ends came to 14 bases. CDR3 length: 13 residues. CDR1 is SEHNR and CDR2 is FQNEAQ in the germline V gene (reference sequence). CDR3: CASSLRLTDDQYF. The CDR3 nucleotides are TGTGCCAGCAGCTTAAGATTGACGGACGACCAGTACTTC. The full variable domain, rest sourced from reference TRBV7-9 and TRBJ2-5, is DTGVSQNPRHKITKRGQNVTFRCDPISEHNRLYWYRQTLGQGPEFLTYFQNEAQLEKSRLLSDRFSAERPKGSFSTLEIQRTEQGDSAMYLCASSLRLTDDQYFGPGTRLLVL.